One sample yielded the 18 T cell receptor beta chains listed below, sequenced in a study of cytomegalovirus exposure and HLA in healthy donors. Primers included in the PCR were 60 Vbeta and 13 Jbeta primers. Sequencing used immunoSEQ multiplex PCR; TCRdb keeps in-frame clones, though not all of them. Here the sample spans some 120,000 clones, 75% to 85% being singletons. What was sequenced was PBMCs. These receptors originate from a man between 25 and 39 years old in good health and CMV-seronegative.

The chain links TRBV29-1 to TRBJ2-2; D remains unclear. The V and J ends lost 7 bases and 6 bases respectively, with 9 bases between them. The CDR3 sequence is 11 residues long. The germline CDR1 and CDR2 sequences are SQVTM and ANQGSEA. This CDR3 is CSALLPGELFF. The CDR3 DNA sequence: TGCAGCGCCTTACTTCCCGGGGAGCTGTTTTTT.

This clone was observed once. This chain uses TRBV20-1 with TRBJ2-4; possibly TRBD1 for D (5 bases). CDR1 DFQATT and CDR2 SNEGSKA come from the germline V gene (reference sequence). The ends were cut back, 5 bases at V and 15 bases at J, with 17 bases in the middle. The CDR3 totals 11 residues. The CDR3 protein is CSAEEGVTWYF. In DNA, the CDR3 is TGCAGTGCTGAAGAAGGGGTCACCTGGTACTTC.

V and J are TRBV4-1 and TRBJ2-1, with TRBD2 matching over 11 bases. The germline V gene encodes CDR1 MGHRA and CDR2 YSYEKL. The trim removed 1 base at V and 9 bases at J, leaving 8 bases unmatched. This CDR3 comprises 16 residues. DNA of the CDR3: TGCGCCAGCAGCCAAGTCTCTAGCGGGAGGACAGGTGAGCAGTTCTTC. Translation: CASSQVSSGRTGEQFF.

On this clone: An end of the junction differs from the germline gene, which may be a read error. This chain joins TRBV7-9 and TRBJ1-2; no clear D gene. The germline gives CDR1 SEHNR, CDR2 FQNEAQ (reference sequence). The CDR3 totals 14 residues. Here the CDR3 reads CASLSSREYYGYPF. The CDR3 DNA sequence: TGTGCCAGCCTTTCGAGCCGCGAGTACTATGGCTACCCCTTC.

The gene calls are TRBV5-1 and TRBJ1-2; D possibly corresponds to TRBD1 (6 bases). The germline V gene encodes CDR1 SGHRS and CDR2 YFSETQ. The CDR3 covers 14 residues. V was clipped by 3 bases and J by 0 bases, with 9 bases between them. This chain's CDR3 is CASSSRDTNYGYTF. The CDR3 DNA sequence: TGCGCCAGCAGCTCCCGGGACACTAACTATGGCTACACCTTC.

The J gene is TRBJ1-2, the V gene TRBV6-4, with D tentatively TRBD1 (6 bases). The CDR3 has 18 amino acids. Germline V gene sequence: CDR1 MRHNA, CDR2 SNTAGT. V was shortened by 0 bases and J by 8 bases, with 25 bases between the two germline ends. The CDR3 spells CASSDSIFPDSPGRGYTF. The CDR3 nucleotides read TGTGCCAGCAGTGACTCTATTTTCCCGGACAGCCCTGGGAGAGGCTACACCTTC.

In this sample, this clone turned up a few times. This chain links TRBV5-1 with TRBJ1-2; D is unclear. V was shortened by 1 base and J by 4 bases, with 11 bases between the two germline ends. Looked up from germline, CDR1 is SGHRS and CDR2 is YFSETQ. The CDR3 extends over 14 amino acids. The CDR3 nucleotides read TGCGCCAGCAGCTTGTTCCAGGAGGGCTATGGCTACACCTTC. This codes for CASSLFQEGYGYTF.

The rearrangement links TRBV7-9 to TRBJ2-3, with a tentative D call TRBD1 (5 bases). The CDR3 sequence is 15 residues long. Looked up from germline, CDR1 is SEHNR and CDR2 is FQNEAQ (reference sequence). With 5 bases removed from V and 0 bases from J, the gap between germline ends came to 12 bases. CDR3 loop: CASSLRQISTDTQYF. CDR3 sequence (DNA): TGTGCCAGCAGCCTACGACAGATAAGCACAGATACGCAGTATTTT. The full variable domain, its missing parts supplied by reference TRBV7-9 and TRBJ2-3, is DTGVSQNPRHKITKRGQNVTFRCDPISEHNRLYWYRQTLGQGPEFLTYFQNEAQLEKSRLLSDRFSAERPKGSFSTLEIQRTEQGDSAMYLCASSLRQISTDTQYFGPGTRLTVL.

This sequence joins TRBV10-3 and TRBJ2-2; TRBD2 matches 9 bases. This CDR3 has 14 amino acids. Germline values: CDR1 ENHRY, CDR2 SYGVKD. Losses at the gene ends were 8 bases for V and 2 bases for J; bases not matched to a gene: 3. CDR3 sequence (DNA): TGTGCCATCCGACTAGCGGCAAACACCGGGGAGCTGTTTTTT. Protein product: CAIRLAANTGELFF.

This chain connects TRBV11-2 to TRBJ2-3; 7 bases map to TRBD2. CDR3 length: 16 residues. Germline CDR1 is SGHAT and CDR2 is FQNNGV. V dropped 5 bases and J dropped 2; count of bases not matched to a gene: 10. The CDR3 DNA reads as TGTGCCAGCAGCGCCCCCGGGACTACTTCCACAGATACGCAGTATTTT. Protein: CASSAPGTTSTDTQYF.

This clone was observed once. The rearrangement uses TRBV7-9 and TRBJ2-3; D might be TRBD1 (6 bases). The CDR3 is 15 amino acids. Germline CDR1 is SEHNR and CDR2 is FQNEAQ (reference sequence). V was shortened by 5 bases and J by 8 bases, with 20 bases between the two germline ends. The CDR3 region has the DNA TGTGCCAGCAGCAAAAATACTCGGACAGTTCCTACGCAGTATTTT. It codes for CASSKNTRTVPTQYF.

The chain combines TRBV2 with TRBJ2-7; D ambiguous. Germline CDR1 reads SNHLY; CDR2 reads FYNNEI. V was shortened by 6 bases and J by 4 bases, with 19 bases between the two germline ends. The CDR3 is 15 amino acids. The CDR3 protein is CASSAPPSTLYEQYF. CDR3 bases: TGTGCCAGCAGCGCCCCCCCTAGTACTTTGTACGAGCAGTACTTC. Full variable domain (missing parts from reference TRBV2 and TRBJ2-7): EPEVTQTPSHQVTQMGQEVILRCVPISNHLYFYWYRQILGQKVEFLVSFYNNEISEKSEIFDDQFSVERPDGSNFTLKIRSTKLEDSAMYFCASSAPPSTLYEQYFGPGTRLTVT.

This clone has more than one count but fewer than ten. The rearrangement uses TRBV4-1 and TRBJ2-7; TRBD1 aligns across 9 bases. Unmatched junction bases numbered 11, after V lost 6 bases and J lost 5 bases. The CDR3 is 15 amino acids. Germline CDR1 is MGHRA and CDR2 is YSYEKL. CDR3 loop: CASSAGQGSPNEQYF. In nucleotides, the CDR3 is TGCGCCAGCAGTGCGGGACAGGGATCCCCCAACGAGCAGTACTTC.

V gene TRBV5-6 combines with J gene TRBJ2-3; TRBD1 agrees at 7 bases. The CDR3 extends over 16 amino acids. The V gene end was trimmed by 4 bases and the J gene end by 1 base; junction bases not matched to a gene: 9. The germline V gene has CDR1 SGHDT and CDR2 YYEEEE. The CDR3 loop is CASSQYGGTGTDTQYF. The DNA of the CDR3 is TGTGCCAGCAGCCAATACGGTGGGACAGGCACAGATACGCAGTATTTT.

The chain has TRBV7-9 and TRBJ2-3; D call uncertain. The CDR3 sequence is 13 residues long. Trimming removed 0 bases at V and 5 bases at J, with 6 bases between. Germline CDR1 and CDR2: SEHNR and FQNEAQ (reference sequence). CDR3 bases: TGTGCCAGCAGCTTAGCACCAGAAGATACGCAGTATTTT. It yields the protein CASSLAPEDTQYF.

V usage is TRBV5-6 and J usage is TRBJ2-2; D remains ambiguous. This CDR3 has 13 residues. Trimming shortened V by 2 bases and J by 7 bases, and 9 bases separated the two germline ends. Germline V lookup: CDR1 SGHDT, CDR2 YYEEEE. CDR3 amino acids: CASSFDVLGELFF. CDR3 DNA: TGTGCCAGCAGCTTCGATGTACTCGGGGAGCTGTTTTTT.

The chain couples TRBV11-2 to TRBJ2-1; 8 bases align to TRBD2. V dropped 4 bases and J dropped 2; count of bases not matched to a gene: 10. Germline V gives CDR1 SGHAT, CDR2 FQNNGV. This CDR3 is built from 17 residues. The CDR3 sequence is CASSWGAGGYAYNEQFF. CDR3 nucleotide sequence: TGTGCCAGCAGCTGGGGGGCGGGGGGATATGCCTACAATGAGCAGTTCTTC.

Written as DNA, the CDR3 is TGCGCCAGCAGCTCATCCGGGACAGGGAATCCAGATACGCAGTATTTT. The encoded protein is CASSSSGTGNPDTQYF. This chain joins TRBV5-1 and TRBJ2-3; 9 nucleotides align to TRBD1. The germline CDR1 and CDR2 sequences are SGHRS and YFSETQ. J gave up 4 bases and V 3 bases, and 9 bases lay outside the gene matches. The CDR3 spans 16 residues.